These T cell receptor beta chains were read from a single sample in a study of cytomegalovirus exposure and HLA in healthy donors. Here immunoSEQ multiplex PCR was the method, and the copy in TCRdb shows in-frame clones only, minus some. The profile shows over 55,000 clones, 70% of them singletons. The sequencing input was PBMCs. All receptors derive from a woman between 45 and 65 years old in good health and CMV-seropositive. Each CDR3 is given with its conserved first and last residue. The D gene is left open where the match is weak. Clone sizes are given selectively: once, few, many, or a class where the clone is expanded.

v_call,clone_size,j_call,d_call,cdr3_nt,cdr3_aa
TRBV7-2,-,TRBJ1-2,-,TGTGCCAGCAGCCCCGACGGGATAACTGGCTACACCTTC,CASSPDGITGYTF
TRBV6-4,-,TRBJ2-3,TRBD2,TGTGCCAGCAGTCTACTAGCGGGAGGGCCGGATACGCAGTATTTT,CASSLLAGGPDTQYF
TRBV28,-,TRBJ2-1,TRBD2,TGTGCCAGCAGCCTCGGGACTAGCGGGAGGGCGGGATTCTTC,CASSLGTSGRAGFF
TRBV11-2,-,TRBJ2-7,TRBD2,TGTGCCAGCACCACCCTGGCGGGGGGGCTATACGAGCAGTACTTC,CASTTLAGGLYEQYF
TRBV2,-,TRBJ1-5,TRBD1,TGTGCCAGCAGTGGACAGGGAAGAGTTCAGCCCCAGCATTTT,CASSGQGRVQPQHF
TRBV18,-,TRBJ2-7,-,TGTGCCAGCTCACCGGCGGGGACGATTGGGGGGTCTGGGACCTACGAGCAGTACTTC,CASSPAGTIGGSGTYEQYF
TRBV5-1,-,TRBJ1-2,-,TGCGCCAGCAGCCCCAGCGATGGTGTCTATGGCCACACCTTC,CASSPSDGVYGHTF
TRBV6-5,few,TRBJ2-3,TRBD2,TGTGCCAGCAGTTACTCGGGGGGGACGACAGATACGCAGTATTTT,CASSYSGGTTDTQYF
TRBV2,few,TRBJ2-1,TRBD2,TGTGCCAGCGGATCTAGCGGGAGGGCGGTAGACAGTGAGCAGTTCTTC,CASGSSGRAVDSEQFF
TRBV5-4,-,TRBJ1-2,-,TGTGCCAGCAGCTTGACCGGGGTCGATGGCTACACCTTC,CASSLTGVDGYTF
TRBV7-2,-,TRBJ1-1,-,TGTGCCAGCAGCAGAGATGACACGACTGAAGCTTTCTTT,CASSRDDTTEAFF
TRBV28,-,TRBJ1-5,-,TGTGCCAGCAGTTTAATTGACAGGTCTATCCAGCCCCAGCATTTT,CASSLIDRSIQPQHF
TRBV4-3,-,TRBJ1-1,-,TGCGCCAGCAGCCAAGATCGATCGGGGTATGCCACTGAAGCTTTCTTT,CASSQDRSGYATEAFF
TRBV2,-,TRBJ1-2,-,TGTGCCAGCAGTGAAGGGGGCAGGGCCGGCGGCTACACCTTC,CASSEGGRAGGYTF
TRBV7-8,few,TRBJ2-3,-,TGTGCCAGCAGCTTAATAACAGATACGCAGTATTTT,CASSLITDTQYF
TRBV9,-,TRBJ2-1,TRBD1,TGTGCCAGCAGCGTAGGCACAGGGGCTGCGGGCAATGAGCAGTTCTTC,CASSVGTGAAGNEQFF
TRBV27,-,TRBJ1-1,TRBD1,TGTGCCAGCAGTCACCGGACAGGGGGCGTCGCTGAAGCTTTCTTT,CASSHRTGGVAEAFF
TRBV7-2,-,TRBJ1-3,TRBD1,TGTGCCAGCCAGGACCCGGGACAGTCATTCTCTGGAAACACCATATATTTT,CASQDPGQSFSGNTIYF
TRBV30,-,TRBJ2-7,TRBD1,TGTGCCTGGTGGACAGGGAGCTCCTACGAGCAGTACTTC,CAWWTGSSYEQYF
TRBV28,-,TRBJ2-5,TRBD2,TGTGCCAGCAGGGCACTAGCGGGAGTTTGGGCCCAGTACTTC,CASRALAGVWAQYF
TRBV6-6,-,TRBJ2-3,TRBD2,TGTGCCAGCAGAATACTAGCGTCTAGCACAGATACGCAGTATTTT,CASRILASSTDTQYF
TRBV9,few,TRBJ2-1,TRBD2,TGTGCCAGCAGCGTCATGAGCGGGGACAATGAGCAGTTCTTC,CASSVMSGDNEQFF
TRBV27,-,TRBJ1-5,-,TGTGCCAGCAGTTTTTCCGGGAGAGTCAATCAGCCCCAGCATTTT,CASSFSGRVNQPQHF
TRBV2,-,TRBJ2-7,TRBD1,TGTGCCAGCAGGGGGGACAGCTACGAGCAGTACTTC,CASRGDSYEQYF
TRBV7-6,once,TRBJ1-3,TRBD1,TGTGCCAGCAGCGCCGGGACAGACGGAAACACCATATATTTT,CASSAGTDGNTIYF
TRBV6-5,-,TRBJ2-1,TRBD2,TGTGCCAGCAGTACCCATAGCGGGAGGCCCGATGAGCAGTTCTTC,CASSTHSGRPDEQFF
TRBV28,-,TRBJ2-7,TRBD2,TGTGCCAGCAGTCCCGGACTAGCGGGTACCTACGAGCAGTACTTC,CASSPGLAGTYEQYF
TRBV29-1,-,TRBJ2-3,TRBD2,TGCAGCGTGGAGGGGACTAGCGGGGGGGATACGCAGTATTTT,CSVEGTSGGDTQYF
TRBV6-6,-,TRBJ1-2,TRBD1,TGTGCCAGCAGTTACGGGACAGGGGGCCTCTATGGCTACACCTTC,CASSYGTGGLYGYTF
TRBV6-5,-,TRBJ1-2,-,TGTGCCAGCAGTGCCGACAGGCCCTGGAGGGGCTACACCTTC,CASSADRPWRGYTF
TRBV6-5,-,TRBJ2-7,-,TGTGCCAGCAGTTACTCGAGAATACCCAGGAACTACGAGCAGTACTTC,CASSYSRIPRNYEQYF
TRBV9,-,TRBJ2-1,TRBD1,TGTGCCAGCAGCGCGAGCGCAGGGGGTTTGTCCTACAATGAGCAGTTCTTC,CASSASAGGLSYNEQFF
TRBV7-2,-,TRBJ2-7,TRBD1,TGTGCCAGCAGCTCACGTCCAACCGACAGGGCCTACGAGCAGTACTTC,CASSSRPTDRAYEQYF
TRBV29-1,-,TRBJ2-1,-,TGCAGCGTCAGCTCCTACAATGAGCAGTTCTTC,CSVSSYNEQFF
TRBV30,few,TRBJ1-5,-,TGTGCCTGGAGTGGATCAGGTCAGCCCCAGCATTTT,CAWSGSGQPQHF
TRBV10-3,-,TRBJ2-2,-,TGTGCCATCAGTCGAAGGGGTCGCGAAACCGGGGAGCTGTTTTTT,CAISRRGRETGELFF
TRBV30,-,TRBJ1-1,-,TGTGCCTGGAGTGTACGGCCAGGGAGGAAGAACACTGAAGCTTTCTTT,CAWSVRPGRKNTEAFF
TRBV4-3,-,TRBJ1-2,-,TGCGCCAGCAGCCAAGGGGTAACAGGAAACTATGGCTACACCTTC,CASSQGVTGNYGYTF
TRBV4-3,once,TRBJ2-7,TRBD2,TGCGCCAGCAGCCAAGTTTTAGCGGGGGGGCGTCAGCAGTACTTC,CASSQVLAGGRQQYF
TRBV7-6,-,TRBJ2-4,TRBD2,TGTGCCAGCAGCTCGGGGACTAGCGGAACGTACTTC,CASSSGTSGTYF
TRBV7-2,-,TRBJ1-2,TRBD1,TGTGCCAGCAGCTTCCCCGACAGGGAGGTAGGCTATGGCTACACCTTC,CASSFPDREVGYGYTF
TRBV4-2,-,TRBJ2-2,TRBD1,TGTGCCAGCAGCCAAGAGGGACAGGGAGGTACCGGGGAGCTGTTTTTT,CASSQEGQGGTGELFF
TRBV19,few,TRBJ1-5,TRBD1,TGTGCCAGTAGTACGGGACAGGGCGGCAATCAGCCCCAGCATTTT,CASSTGQGGNQPQHF
TRBV5-1,-,TRBJ2-5,TRBD2,TGCGCCAGCAGCTTTTCGGGGGGACAAGAGACCCAGTACTTC,CASSFSGGQETQYF
TRBV6-5,-,TRBJ1-6,TRBD1,TGTGCCAGCAGTGGGACAGGGGCAAATAATTCACCCCTCCACTTT,CASSGTGANNSPLHF
TRBV19,-,TRBJ1-6,-,TGTGCCACCGCCCGCTCCAGGGTAGGTTCACCCCTCCACTTT,CATARSRVGSPLHF
TRBV21-1,-,TRBJ2-7,-,TGTGCCAGCAGCAAAGCGGCAGAACCCTACGAGCAGTACTTC,CASSKAAEPYEQYF
TRBV5-1,-,TRBJ1-2,-,TGCGCCACCGGTACTCCAGGCAACTATGGCTACACCTTC,CATGTPGNYGYTF
TRBV10-1,-,TRBJ2-1,TRBD2,TGCGCCAGCAGTCTTACCGTGGCGGGGGTTAGCTCCTACAATGAGCAGTTCTTC,CASSLTVAGVSSYNEQFF
TRBV7-8,-,TRBJ2-7,TRBD1,TGTGCCAGCAGCCCGGGGACAGACTACGAGCAGTACTTC,CASSPGTDYEQYF